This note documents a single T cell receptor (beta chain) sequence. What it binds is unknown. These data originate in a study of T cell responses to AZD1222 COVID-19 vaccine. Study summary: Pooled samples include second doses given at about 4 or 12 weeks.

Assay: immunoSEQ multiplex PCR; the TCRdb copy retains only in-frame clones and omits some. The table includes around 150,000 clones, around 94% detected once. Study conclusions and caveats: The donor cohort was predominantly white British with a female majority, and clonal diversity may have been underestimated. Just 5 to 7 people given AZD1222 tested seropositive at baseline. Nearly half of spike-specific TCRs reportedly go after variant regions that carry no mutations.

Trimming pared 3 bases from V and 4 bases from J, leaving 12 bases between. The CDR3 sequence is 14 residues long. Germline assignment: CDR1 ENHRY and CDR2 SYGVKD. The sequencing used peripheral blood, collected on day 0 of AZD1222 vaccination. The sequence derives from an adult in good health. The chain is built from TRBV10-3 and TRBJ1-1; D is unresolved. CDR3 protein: CAISDRGGITEAFF. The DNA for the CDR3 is TGTGCCATCAGTGACAGAGGAGGTATCACTGAAGCTTTCTTT.